The source of this T cell receptor beta chain is a study of T-cell memory formation after mild COVID-19. TCRdb re-called the 5' RACE reads with MiXCR, one entry per CDR3 protein. The sample lists approximately 560,000 distinct CDR3 sequences, 17% occurring once. In the case of this clonotype: Antigen unknown.

Study-wide findings and caveats: Clones contracting across day 15 to 85 had a balanced CD4/CD8 profile; later expanding clones leaned CD4+.

Material: PBMCs or a T cell subset sorted from them (not recorded which). The sequence derives from an adult woman who had mild COVID-19 (a few samples of this study predate the infection). Cell type and time point are not known.

CDR3 in amino acids: CSADRGFYGYTF. The DNA for the CDR3 is TGCAGCGCAGACAGGGGGTTCTATGGCTACACCTTC. This sequence joins TRBV29-1 and TRBJ1-2; 9 bases align to TRBD1. The CDR3 has 12 amino acids. Unmatched junction bases numbered 4, after V lost 7 bases and J lost 4 bases. Per the germline V gene, CDR1 is SQVTM and CDR2 is ANQGSEA.